The 17 T cell receptor beta chains below all came from one sample that was sequenced in a study of identical twins. TCRdb passed the 5' RACE reads through MiXCR, listing each CDR3 protein once. The table has a few hundred thousand distinct CDR3 sequences, about 9% seen once. The data were also submitted as part of a second study, on yellow fever vaccine responses in identical twins.

Sequencing was carried out using CD8+ T cells sorted from blood. These receptors were taken from a woman younger than 30 in good health.

The chain joins TRBV9 to TRBJ2-3; the D is unclear. The V end lost 4 bases, the J end lost 5 bases, and 8 bases lay between the germline ends. This CDR3 has 12 amino acids. CDR1 is SGDLS and CDR2 is YYNGEE in the germline V gene. The CDR3 here is CASSKELDTQYF. The DNA of the CDR3 is TGTGCCAGCAGCAAAGAGCTAGATACGCAGTATTTT.

The rearrangement uses TRBV5-1 and TRBJ1-1; TRBD1 is a possible D gene (5 bases). The CDR3 contains 14 residues. The ends were cut back, 0 bases at V and 6 bases at J, with 12 bases in the middle. Germline V CDR1 and CDR2: SGHRS, YFSETQ. The CDR3 coding sequence is TGCGCCAGCAGCTTGGCCCCCATGGGACCTGAAGCTTTCTTT. Protein sequence: CASSLAPMGPEAFF.

The chain uses TRBV19 and TRBJ2-3; D not certain. Trimming removed 5 bases at V and 0 bases at J, with 12 bases between. The CDR3 covers 15 residues. Germline-derived CDR1 and CDR2 are LNHDA and SQIVND (reference sequence). DNA of the CDR3: TGTGCCAGTAGTCCGCTTATTTCTAGCACAGATACGCAGTATTTT. As protein: CASSPLISSTDTQYF.

This rearrangement joins TRBV7-8 to TRBJ2-1; the match to TRBD2 covers 9 bases. Germline loops: CDR1 SGHVS, CDR2 FQNEAQ. CDR3 length equals 15 residues. With 3 bases clipped from V and 8 bases from J, the junction kept 8 bases outside the gene matches. DNA for the CDR3: TGTGCCAGCAGCTTTTTAGCGGGAGCAGTGGATGAGCAGTTCTTC. Translated, it gives CASSFLAGAVDEQFF.

This clonotype was recorded a few times. The chain uses TRBV2 and TRBJ1-1, with D unclear. The CDR3 is made up of 13 amino acids. Germline V CDR1 and CDR2: SNHLY, FYNNEI. Trimming cost V 7 bases and J 4 bases, with 13 bases left between them. CDR3: CASTGFMGTEAFF. DNA for the CDR3: TGTGCCAGCACCGGGTTCATGGGCACTGAAGCTTTCTTT.

This rearrangement joins TRBV6-2 or TRBV6-3 to TRBJ2-1; 11 bases agree with TRBD2. The CDR3 is made up of 16 amino acids. Germline CDR1 is MNHEY and CDR2 is SVGEGT. The V gene end was trimmed by 3 bases and the J gene end by 7 bases; junction bases not matched to a gene: 8. As DNA, the CDR3 is TGTGCCAGCAGTTATATAGCGGGAGGGCCAGATAATGAGCAGTTCTTC. Its translation is CASSYIAGGPDNEQFF.

This clonotype was recorded at least ten times. The chain joins TRBV7-9 to TRBJ2-1; 11 nucleotides line up with TRBD2. Germline CDR1 SEHNR, CDR2 FQNEAQ (reference sequence). V gave up 4 bases and J gave up 7 bases; unmatched junction bases: 3. The CDR3 is 14 amino acids. CDR3 in DNA: TGTGCCAGCAGCTCGATAGCGGGAGGGAATGAGCAGTTCTTC. Translation gives CASSSIAGGNEQFF.

Many counts were recorded for this clonotype. V and J are TRBV27 and TRBJ1-1; unclear D gene. This CDR3 comprises 13 residues. Germline V gene sequence: CDR1 MNHEY, CDR2 SMNVEV (reference sequence). V was trimmed by 2 bases and J by 0 bases, leaving 4 bases between them. The CDR3 loop is CASSLTVNTEAFF. CDR3 in DNA: TGTGCCAGCAGTTTAACAGTGAACACTGAAGCTTTCTTT.

The gene calls are TRBV11-1 and TRBJ2-3; TRBD2 might be the D (6 bases). CDR1 and CDR2 from the germline V gene are SGHAT and FQDESV (reference sequence). The ends were cut back, 4 bases at V and 1 base at J, with 21 bases in the middle. The CDR3 is 18 amino acids. The CDR3 coding sequence is TGTGCCAGCAGCTACCACCCCGGGACTTTATTCCGCACAGATACGCAGTATTTT. Protein: CASSYHPGTLFRTDTQYF.

This clonotype was seen many times. In nucleotides, the CDR3 is TGCGCCAGCAGCCTCGACAGAGACAATGAGCAGTTCTTC. It specifies CASSLDRDNEQFF. The J gene is TRBJ2-1, the V gene TRBV4-3, with a weak D call TRBD1 (5 bases). This CDR3 is built from 13 residues. Per the germline V gene, CDR1 is LGHNA and CDR2 is YSLEER. V shed 4 bases and J shed 5 bases, with 9 bases lying between them.

This clonotype was observed a handful of times. This chain links TRBV4-1 with TRBJ2-1; unclear D gene. Trimming took 4 bases from V and 7 from J, leaving 8 bases between them. The CDR3 length is 12 residues. The germline gives CDR1 MGHRA, CDR2 YSYEKL. The CDR3 bases are TGCGCCAGCAGCCCCAATCAGAATGAGCAGTTCTTC. It yields the protein CASSPNQNEQFF.

This clonotype was recorded at least ten times. The rearrangement links TRBV28 to TRBJ2-3, with TRBD2 matching over 13 bases. Germline CDR1 MDHEN, CDR2 SYDVKM. The CDR3 spans 17 residues. V lost 5 bases, J lost 3 bases, and 8 bases stayed unmatched. For the CDR3, the DNA is TGTGCCAGCAGTGGGGACGGGACTAGCGGGGTAACAGATACGCAGTATTTT. Encoded protein: CASSGDGTSGVTDTQYF.

This clonotype showed up many times. This sequence joins TRBV15 and TRBJ2-7; TRBD2 matches 7 bases. J lost 3 bases, V lost 0 bases, and 5 bases had no gene match. The CDR3 runs 15 residues. CDR1 LNHNV and CDR2 YYDKDF come from the germline V gene (reference sequence). CDR3 nucleotides: TGTGCCACCAGCAGAGATGGGGGGAGGGGCTACGAGCAGTACTTC. Protein product: CATSRDGGRGYEQYF.

A few counts support this clonotype. The rearrangement joins TRBV9 to TRBJ1-6; 7 bases map to TRBD1. V shed 4 bases and J 7 bases; nucleotides not matched to a gene: 8. The CDR3 is 15 residues long. In germline, CDR1 is SGDLS, CDR2 YYNGEE. DNA for the CDR3: TGTGCCAGCAGCCCCCGAGGGGGCGGGAATTCACCCCTCCACTTT. It codes for CASSPRGGGNSPLHF.

Ten or more counts support this clonotype. V is TRBV11-3 and J is TRBJ2-1; D perhaps matches TRBD1 (5 bases). Germline V lookup: CDR1 SGHNT, CDR2 YENEEA. The CDR3 loop spans 15 amino acids. V was pared by 5 bases and J by 2 bases, with 13 bases between. The CDR3, as DNA: TGTGCCAGCAGCCCTGGCCAGGGTACCTACAATGAGCAGTTCTTC. Its translation: CASSPGQGTYNEQFF.

This clonotype came up a few times. The chain carries TRBV20-1 and TRBJ2-7; D may match TRBD1 or TRBD2 (6 bases each). V was pared by 0 bases and J by 6 bases, with 18 bases between. The CDR3 totals 15 residues. The V gene's germline CDR1 is DFQATT and CDR2 SNEGSKA (reference sequence). The CDR3 reads CSARDSWGATSEQYF. DNA for the CDR3: TGCAGTGCTAGAGATTCGTGGGGGGCTACTTCCGAGCAGTACTTC.

A few counts support this clonotype. The chain couples TRBV4-3 to TRBJ1-1; TRBD1 might be the D (6 bases). Germline V lookup: CDR1 LGHNA, CDR2 YSLEER. V shed 5 bases and J shed 4 bases, with 14 bases lying between them. The CDR3 is 14 residues long. This CDR3 reads CASSFRQAGTEAFF. In DNA form, the CDR3 reads TGCGCCAGCAGCTTTCGACAGGCGGGCACTGAAGCTTTCTTT.